A single sample gave rise to the 10 T cell receptor beta chains below, sequenced in a study of cytomegalovirus exposure and HLA in healthy donors. The assay was immunoSEQ multiplex PCR, and TCRdb's table has in-frame clones only and misses some. Found here are about 98,000 clones, approximately 84% of them singletons; the top ten hold around 6%. The source material was PBMCs. The receptors were gathered from a young man in good health and CMV-seropositive.

This clone was recorded a few times. The chain is built from TRBV5-6 and TRBJ2-7, with D possibly matching TRBD1 (6 bases). V gave up 0 bases and J gave up 4 bases, with 11 bases separating them. The CDR3 spans 14 residues. Germline CDR1 and CDR2: SGHDT and YYEEEE. This CDR3 reads CASSLAAGDYEQYF. CDR3 coding DNA: TGTGCCAGCAGCTTGGCGGCAGGGGATTACGAGCAGTACTTC.

The rearrangement links TRBV7-2 to TRBJ2-1, with D maybe TRBD2 (5 bases). The V gene's germline CDR1 is SGHTA and CDR2 FQGNSA. V gave up 8 bases and J gave up 4 bases, with 18 bases separating them. The CDR3 contains 15 residues. For the CDR3, the DNA is TGTGCCAGCGCGTTTATGGGCGGGCCGTACAATGAGCAGTTCTTC. Its translation: CASAFMGGPYNEQFF.

To note about this clone: The germline gene is not matched at one end of the junction; a read error may be the cause. J is TRBJ2-7 and V is TRBV28, with 14 positions matching TRBD2. The germline CDR1 and CDR2 sequences are MDHEN and SYDVKM. The CDR3 contains 14 residues. The chain's CDR3 is CASRGTSGRADTSF. The CDR3 DNA sequence: TGTGCCAGCCGCGGGACTAGCGGGAGAGCAGACACCAGTTTC.

This chain links TRBV5-1 with TRBJ2-1; D is perhaps TRBD2 (6 bases). Germline values: CDR1 SGHRS, CDR2 YFSETQ. The CDR3 sequence is 12 residues long. V lost 8 bases, J lost 8 bases, and 14 bases lay in between. The CDR3 loop is CASNLGEDEQFF. The CDR3 DNA sequence: TGCGCCAGTAACTTAGGGGAGGATGAGCAGTTCTTC.

This chain connects TRBV7-3 to TRBJ2-2; 7 bases are a match to TRBD2. CDR1 is SGHTA and CDR2 is FQGTGA in the germline V gene. This CDR3 contains 17 residues. With V trimmed by 6 bases and J by 0 bases, 10 bases remained unmatched. CDR3 protein: CASRDEFGRANTGELFF. The CDR3 DNA follows: TGTGCCAGCAGGGACGAGTTTGGGAGGGCGAACACCGGGGAGCTGTTTTTT.

CDR3 loop: CASSRGTSGDYEQYF. The CDR3 DNA sequence: TGTGCCAGCAGCCGAGGGACTAGCGGGGACTACGAGCAGTACTTC. The genes are TRBV4-2 and TRBJ2-7; 13 nucleotides align to TRBD2. CDR1 and CDR2 from the germline V gene are LGHNA and YNFKEQ. V was pared by 4 bases and J by 3 bases, with 3 bases of the junction left unmatched. The length of the CDR3 is 15 residues.

The chain carries TRBV9 and TRBJ2-3, with 10 bases aligning to TRBD2. The J segment lost 5 bases and the V segment lost 0 bases, leaving 6 bases of the junction unmatched. CDR3 length: 16 amino acids. Germline V gene data show CDR1 as SGDLS and CDR2 as YYNGEE. CDR3 in amino acids: CASSVGPAGGQDTQYF. The CDR3 bases are TGTGCCAGCAGCGTAGGGCCAGCGGGGGGGCAAGATACGCAGTATTTT. Variable domain in full (rest from reference TRBV9 and TRBJ2-3): DSGVTQTPKHLITATGQRVTLRCSPRSGDLSVYWYQQSLDQGLQFLIQYYNGEERAKGNILERFSAQQFPDLHSELNLSSLELGDSALYFCASSVGPAGGQDTQYFGPGTRLTVL.

The rearrangement uses TRBV18 and TRBJ2-1; D might be TRBD2 (6 bases). The germline gives CDR1 KGHSH, CDR2 LQKENI. CDR3 length equals 14 residues. Trimming removed 1 base from V and 7 bases from J, with 11 bases in between. The CDR3, as DNA: TGTGCCAGCTCACCACGGGGGGTGTTGAATGAGCAGTTCTTC. As protein: CASSPRGVLNEQFF. Full variable domain (missing parts from reference TRBV18 and TRBJ2-1): NAGVMQNPRHLVRRRGQEARLRCSPMKGHSHVYWYRQLPEEGLKFMVYLQKENIIDESGMPKERFSAEFPKEGPSILRIQQVVRGDSAAYFCASSPRGVLNEQFFGPGTRLTVL.

The genes are TRBV4-3 and TRBJ1-4, with a weak D call TRBD1 (5 bases). CDR1 and CDR2 from the germline V gene are LGHNA and YSLEER. Trimming cost V 1 base and J 7 bases, with 10 bases left between them. This CDR3 comprises 14 residues. The DNA of the CDR3 is TGCGCCAGCAGCCAAGGCGGGGCGGGTGAAAAACTGTTTTTT. Amino acids: CASSQGGAGEKLFF.

The rearrangement uses TRBV6-5 and TRBJ2-5; D remains ambiguous. This CDR3 is 13 amino acids long. CDR1 MNHEY and CDR2 SVGAGI come from the germline V gene. V dropped 8 bases and J dropped 5 bases, with 15 bases sitting between them. This CDR3 is CASRPPNSETQYF. CDR3 coding DNA: TGTGCCAGCCGCCCCCCGAACTCGGAGACCCAGTACTTC.